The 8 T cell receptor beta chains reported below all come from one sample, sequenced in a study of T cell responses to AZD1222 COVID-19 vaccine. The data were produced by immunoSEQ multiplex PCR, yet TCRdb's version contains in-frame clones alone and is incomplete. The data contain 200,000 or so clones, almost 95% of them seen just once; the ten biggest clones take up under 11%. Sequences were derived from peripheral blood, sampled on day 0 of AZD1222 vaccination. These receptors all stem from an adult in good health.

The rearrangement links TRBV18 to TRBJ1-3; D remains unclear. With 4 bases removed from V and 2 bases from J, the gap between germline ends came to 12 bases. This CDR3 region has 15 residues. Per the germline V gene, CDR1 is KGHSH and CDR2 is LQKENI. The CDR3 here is CASSLPKVAGNTIYF. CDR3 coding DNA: TGTGCCAGCTCACTCCCCAAGGTGGCTGGAAACACCATATATTTT.

The CDR3 DNA is TGCGCCAGCAGCCAAGGGTTTCGGGGCGTGGGTGACTACACCTTC. Amino acid sequence: CASSQGFRGVGDYTF. The gene calls are TRBV4-1 and TRBJ1-2; tentatively, D is TRBD1 (5 bases). CDR1 is MGHRA and CDR2 is YSYEKL in the germline V gene. Trimming took off 1 base at V and 10 bases at J, with 19 bases between the two ends. The CDR3 sequence is 15 residues long.

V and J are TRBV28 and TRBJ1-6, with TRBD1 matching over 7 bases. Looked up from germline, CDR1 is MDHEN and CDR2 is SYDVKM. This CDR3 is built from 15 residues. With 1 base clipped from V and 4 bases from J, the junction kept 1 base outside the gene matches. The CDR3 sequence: CASSLSGQYNSPLHF. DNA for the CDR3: TGTGCCAGCAGTTTATCGGGACAGTATAATTCACCCCTCCACTTT.

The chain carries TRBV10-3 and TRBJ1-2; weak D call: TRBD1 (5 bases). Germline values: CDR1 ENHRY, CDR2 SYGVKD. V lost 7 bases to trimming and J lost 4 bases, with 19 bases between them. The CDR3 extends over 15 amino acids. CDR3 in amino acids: CAITFSDSFSYGYTF. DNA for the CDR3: TGTGCCATCACCTTCTCTGACAGCTTCTCCTATGGCTACACCTTC.

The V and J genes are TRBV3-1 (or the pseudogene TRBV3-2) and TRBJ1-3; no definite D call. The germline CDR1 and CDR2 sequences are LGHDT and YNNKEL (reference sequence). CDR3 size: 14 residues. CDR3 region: CASQKALPGNTIYF. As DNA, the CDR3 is TGTGCTTCTCAAAAGGCCCTCCCTGGAAACACCATATATTTT.

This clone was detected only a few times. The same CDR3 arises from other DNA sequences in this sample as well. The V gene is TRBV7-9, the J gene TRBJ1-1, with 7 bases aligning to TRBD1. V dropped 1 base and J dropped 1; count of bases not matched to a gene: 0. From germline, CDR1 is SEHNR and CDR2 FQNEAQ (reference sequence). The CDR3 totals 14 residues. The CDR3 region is CASSLDRGNTEAFF. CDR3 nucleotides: TGTGCCAGCAGCTTAGACAGGGGGAACACTGAAGCTTTCTTT.

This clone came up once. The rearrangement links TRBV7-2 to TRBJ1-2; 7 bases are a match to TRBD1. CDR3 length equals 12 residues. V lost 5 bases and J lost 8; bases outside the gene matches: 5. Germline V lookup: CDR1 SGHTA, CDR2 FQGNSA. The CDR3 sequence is CASSQGVGGYTF. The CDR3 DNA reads TGTGCCAGCAGCCAGGGGGTCGGGGGCTACACCTTC.

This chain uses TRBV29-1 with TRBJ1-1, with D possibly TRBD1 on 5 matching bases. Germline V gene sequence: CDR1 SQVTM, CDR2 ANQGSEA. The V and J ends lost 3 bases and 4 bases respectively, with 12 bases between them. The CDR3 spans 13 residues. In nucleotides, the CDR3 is TGCAGCGTTGAGCAGGCCGGGGGCACTGAAGCTTTCTTT. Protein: CSVEQAGGTEAFF.